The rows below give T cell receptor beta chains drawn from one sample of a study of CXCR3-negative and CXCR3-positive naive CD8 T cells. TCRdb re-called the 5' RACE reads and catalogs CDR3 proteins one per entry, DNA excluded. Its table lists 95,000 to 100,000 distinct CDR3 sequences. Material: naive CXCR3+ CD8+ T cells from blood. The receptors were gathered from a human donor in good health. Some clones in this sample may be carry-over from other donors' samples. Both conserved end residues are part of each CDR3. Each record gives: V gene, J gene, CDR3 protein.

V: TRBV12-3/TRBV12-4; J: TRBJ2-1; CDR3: CASSERGGWDEQFF
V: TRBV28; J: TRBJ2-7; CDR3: CASSLRGLTHEQYF
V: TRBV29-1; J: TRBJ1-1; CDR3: CSVEGFRDSNTEAFF
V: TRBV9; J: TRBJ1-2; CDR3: CASSAQTVYGYTF
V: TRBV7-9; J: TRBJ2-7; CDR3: CASSPDRDAYEQYF
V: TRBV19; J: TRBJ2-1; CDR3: CASSIFGSPNEQFF
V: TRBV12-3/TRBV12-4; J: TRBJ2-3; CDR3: CASSLPPMRGKLTDTQYF
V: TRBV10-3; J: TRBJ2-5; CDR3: CAISEGGLETQYF
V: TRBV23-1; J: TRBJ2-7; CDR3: CASSQSGASSYEQYF
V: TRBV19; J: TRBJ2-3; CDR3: CASSATPITDTQYF
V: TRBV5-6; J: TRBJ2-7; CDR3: CASSAGTFSYEQYF
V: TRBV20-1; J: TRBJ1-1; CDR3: CSASGVGGTEAFF
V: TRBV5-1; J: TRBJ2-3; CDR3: CASSLAKGQPSKDTQYF
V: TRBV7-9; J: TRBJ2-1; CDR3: CASSTSGGREQFF
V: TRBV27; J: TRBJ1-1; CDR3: CASSLSVGNTEAFF
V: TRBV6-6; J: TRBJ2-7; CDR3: CASSPQYEQYF
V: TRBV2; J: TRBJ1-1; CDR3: CASRRTGGPNTEAFF
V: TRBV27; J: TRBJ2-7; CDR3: CASSSSGVTYEQYF
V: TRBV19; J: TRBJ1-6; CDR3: CASSMGQGLNSPLHF
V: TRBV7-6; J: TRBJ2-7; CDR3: CASSLFEGDLLAYEQYF
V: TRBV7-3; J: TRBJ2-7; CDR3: CASSLKGFDEQYF
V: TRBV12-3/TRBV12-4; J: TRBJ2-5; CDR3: CASSGGQQETQYF
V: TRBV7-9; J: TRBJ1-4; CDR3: CASSPRVGWEKLFF
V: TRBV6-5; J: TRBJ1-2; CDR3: CASSYSDRAEIQGYGYTF
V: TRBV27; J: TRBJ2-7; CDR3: CASSLSDRGPYEQYF
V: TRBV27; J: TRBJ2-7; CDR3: CASSLSGGQEFLEQYF
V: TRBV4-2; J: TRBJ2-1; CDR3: CASSQDLRDPLYNEQFF
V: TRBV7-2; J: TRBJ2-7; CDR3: CASSEAGTYEQYF
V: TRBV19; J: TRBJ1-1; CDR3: CASSIGRERTEAFF
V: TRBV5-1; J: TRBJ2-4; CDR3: CASSLLPSGGSKNIQYF
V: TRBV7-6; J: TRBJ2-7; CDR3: CASSLAGEYEQYF
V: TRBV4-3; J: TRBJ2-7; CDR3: CASSREDTALYEQYF
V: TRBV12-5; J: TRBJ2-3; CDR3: CASGSILADTQYF
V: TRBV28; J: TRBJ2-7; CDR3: CASSLSLKVQGGYEQYF
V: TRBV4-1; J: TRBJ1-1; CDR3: CASSPRQTNTDAFF
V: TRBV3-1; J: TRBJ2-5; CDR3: CASSQDVETQYF
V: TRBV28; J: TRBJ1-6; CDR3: CASSPRQGRYNSPLHF
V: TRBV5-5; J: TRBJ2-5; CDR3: CASSLYKNQETQYF
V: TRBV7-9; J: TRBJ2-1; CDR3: CASSPVAAANEQFF
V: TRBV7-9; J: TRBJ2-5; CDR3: CASRLDGMEETQYF
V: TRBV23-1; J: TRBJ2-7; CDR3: CASIYRAARADNSYEQYF
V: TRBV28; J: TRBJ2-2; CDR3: CASNWSRGLSTGELFF
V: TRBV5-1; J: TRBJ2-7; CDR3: CASSFSDGEQYF
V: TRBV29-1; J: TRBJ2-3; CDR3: CSWAGQGGDTQYF
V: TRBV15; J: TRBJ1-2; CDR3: CATSTRDRAHYGYTF
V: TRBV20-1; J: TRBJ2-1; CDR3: CSARDLRSGGTYNEQFF
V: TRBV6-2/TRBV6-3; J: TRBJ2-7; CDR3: CASSYSSQGAYEQYF
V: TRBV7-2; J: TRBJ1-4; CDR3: CASSLGGPHYLREKLFF
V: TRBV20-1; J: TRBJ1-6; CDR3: CSARAGQAIAPLHF
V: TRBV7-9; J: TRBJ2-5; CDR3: CASRSGGQETQYF
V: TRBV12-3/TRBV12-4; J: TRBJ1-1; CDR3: CASSPDWTVNTEAFF